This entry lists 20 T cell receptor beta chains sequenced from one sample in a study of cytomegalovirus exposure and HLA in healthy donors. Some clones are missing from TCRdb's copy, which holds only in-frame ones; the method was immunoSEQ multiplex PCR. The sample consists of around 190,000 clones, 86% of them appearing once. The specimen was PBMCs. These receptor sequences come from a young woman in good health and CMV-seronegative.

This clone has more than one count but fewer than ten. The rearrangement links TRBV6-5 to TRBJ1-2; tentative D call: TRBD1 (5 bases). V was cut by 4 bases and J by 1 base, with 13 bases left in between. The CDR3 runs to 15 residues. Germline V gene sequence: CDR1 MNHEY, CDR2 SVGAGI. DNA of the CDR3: TGTGCCAGCAGTTCGTCGGGACTGATTAACTATGGCTACACCTTC. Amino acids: CASSSSGLINYGYTF.

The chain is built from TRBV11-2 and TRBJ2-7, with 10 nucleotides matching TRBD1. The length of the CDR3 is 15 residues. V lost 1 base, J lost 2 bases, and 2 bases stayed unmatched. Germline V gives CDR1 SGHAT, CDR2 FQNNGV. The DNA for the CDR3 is TGTGCCAGCAGCTTAGTGGGGACAGGGGCCTACGAGCAGTACTTC. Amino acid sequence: CASSLVGTGAYEQYF.

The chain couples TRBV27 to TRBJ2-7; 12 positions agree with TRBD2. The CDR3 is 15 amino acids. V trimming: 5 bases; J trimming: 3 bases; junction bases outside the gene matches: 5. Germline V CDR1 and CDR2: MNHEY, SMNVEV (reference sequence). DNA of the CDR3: TGTGCCAGCAGTCAAGGACTAGCGGGAATCTACGAGCAGTACTTC. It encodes CASSQGLAGIYEQYF.

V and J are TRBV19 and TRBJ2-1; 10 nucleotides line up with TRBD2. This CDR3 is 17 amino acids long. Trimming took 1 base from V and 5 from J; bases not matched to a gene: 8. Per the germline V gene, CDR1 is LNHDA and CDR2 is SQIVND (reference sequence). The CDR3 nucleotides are TGTGCCAGTAGTATAGGAGGTAGCGGGGGGCCGAACAATGAGCAGTTCTTC. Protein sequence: CASSIGGSGGPNNEQFF. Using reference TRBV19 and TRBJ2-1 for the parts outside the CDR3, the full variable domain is DGGITQSPKYLFRKEGQNVTLSCEQNLNHDAMYWYRQDPGQGLRLIYYSQIVNDFQKGDIAEGYSVSREKKESFPLTVTSAQKNPTAFYLCASSIGGSGGPNNEQFFGPGTRLTVL.

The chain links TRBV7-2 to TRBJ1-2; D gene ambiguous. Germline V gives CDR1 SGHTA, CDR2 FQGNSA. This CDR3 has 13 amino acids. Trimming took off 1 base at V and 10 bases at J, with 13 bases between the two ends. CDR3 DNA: TGTGCCAGCAGCTTAGAAACGGCGGCCGACTACACCTTC. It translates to CASSLETAADYTF. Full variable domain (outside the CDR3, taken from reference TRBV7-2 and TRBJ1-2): GAGVSQSPSNKVTEKGKDVELRCDPISGHTALYWYRQSLGQGLEFLIYFQGNSAPDKSGLPSDRFSAERTGGSVSTLTIQRTQQEDSAVYLCASSLETAADYTFGSGTRLTVV.

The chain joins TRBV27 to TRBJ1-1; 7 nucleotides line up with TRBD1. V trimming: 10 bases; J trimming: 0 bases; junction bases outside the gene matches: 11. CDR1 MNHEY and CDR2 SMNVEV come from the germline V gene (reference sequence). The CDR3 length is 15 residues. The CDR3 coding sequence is TGTGCCACCATATCAACGACAGGGATGAACACTGAAGCTTTCTTT. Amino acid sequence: CATISTTGMNTEAFF.

DNA of the CDR3: TGTGCTAGTGGTTTAAGCCAAGTAAACACCATATATTTT. Protein: CASGLSQVNTIYF. V gene TRBV12-5 combines with J gene TRBJ1-3, with D unresolved. The V gene's germline CDR1 is LGHNT and CDR2 FRNRAP. Trimming removed 3 bases from V and 6 bases from J, with 9 bases in between. The CDR3 consists of 13 residues.

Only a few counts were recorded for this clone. The CDR3 here is CASSNPGSYEQYF. CDR3 bases: TGTGCCAGCTCAAATCCAGGCTCCTACGAGCAGTACTTC. V usage is TRBV18 and J usage is TRBJ2-7; the D is unclear. Germline assignment: CDR1 KGHSH and CDR2 LQKENI. Trimming took off 5 bases at V and 0 bases at J, with 8 bases between the two ends. The CDR3 runs 13 residues.

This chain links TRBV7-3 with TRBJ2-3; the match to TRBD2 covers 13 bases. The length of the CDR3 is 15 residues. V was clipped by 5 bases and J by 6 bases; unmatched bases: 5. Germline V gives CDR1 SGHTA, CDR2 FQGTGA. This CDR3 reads CASSPLAGGPDTQYF. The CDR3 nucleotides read TGTGCCAGCAGCCCACTAGCGGGGGGGCCTGATACGCAGTATTTT.

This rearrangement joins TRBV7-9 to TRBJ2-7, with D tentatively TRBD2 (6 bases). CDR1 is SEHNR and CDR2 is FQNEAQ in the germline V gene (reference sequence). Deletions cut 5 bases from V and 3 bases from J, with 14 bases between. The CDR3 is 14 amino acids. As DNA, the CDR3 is TGTGCCAGCAGCCCTGGGAGGATGTACTACGAGCAGTACTTC. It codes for CASSPGRMYYEQYF. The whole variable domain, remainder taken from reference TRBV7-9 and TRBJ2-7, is DTGVSQNPRHKITKRGQNVTFRCDPISEHNRLYWYRQTLGQGPEFLTYFQNEAQLEKSRLLSDRFSAERPKGSFSTLEIQRTEQGDSAMYLCASSPGRMYYEQYFGPGTRLTVT.

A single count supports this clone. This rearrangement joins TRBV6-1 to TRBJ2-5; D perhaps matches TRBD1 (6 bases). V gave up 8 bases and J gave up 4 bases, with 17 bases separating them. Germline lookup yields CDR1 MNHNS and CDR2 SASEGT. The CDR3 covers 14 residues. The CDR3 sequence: CASRFYDRRETQYF. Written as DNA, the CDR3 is TGTGCCAGCCGGTTTTATGACAGGCGAGAGACCCAGTACTTC.

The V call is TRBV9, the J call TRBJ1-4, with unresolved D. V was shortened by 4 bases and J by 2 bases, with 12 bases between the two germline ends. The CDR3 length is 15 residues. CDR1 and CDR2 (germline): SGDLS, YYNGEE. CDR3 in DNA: TGTGCCAGCAGCCCTTTGGTTGGCACTAATGAAAAACTGTTTTTT. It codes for CASSPLVGTNEKLFF. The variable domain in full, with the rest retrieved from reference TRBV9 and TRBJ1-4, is DSGVTQTPKHLITATGQRVTLRCSPRSGDLSVYWYQQSLDQGLQFLIQYYNGEERAKGNILERFSAQQFPDLHSELNLSSLELGDSALYFCASSPLVGTNEKLFFGSGTQLSVL.

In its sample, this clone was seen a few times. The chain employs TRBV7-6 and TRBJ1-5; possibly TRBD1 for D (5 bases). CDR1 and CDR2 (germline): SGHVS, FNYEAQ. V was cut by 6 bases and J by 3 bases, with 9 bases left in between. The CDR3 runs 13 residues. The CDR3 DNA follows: TGTGCCAGCAGGTTGACAGCCAATCAGCCCCAGCATTTT. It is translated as CASRLTANQPQHF.

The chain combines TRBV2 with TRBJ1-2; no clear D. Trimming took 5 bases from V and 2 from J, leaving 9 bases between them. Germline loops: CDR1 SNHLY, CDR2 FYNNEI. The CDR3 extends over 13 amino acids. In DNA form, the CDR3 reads TGTGCCAGCAGTTCTGGACTAAACTATGGCTACACCTTC. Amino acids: CASSSGLNYGYTF.

The CDR3 DNA reads as TGTGCCAGCAGCGGAGGACTAGCGGAGATCAATGAGCAGTTCTTC. Translated: CASSGGLAEINEQFF. The rearrangement links TRBV9 to TRBJ2-1; 10 nucleotides agree with TRBD2. Germline-derived CDR1 and CDR2 are SGDLS and YYNGEE. This CDR3 has 15 amino acids. The ends lost 3 bases at V and 6 bases at J; junction bases unmatched: 6.

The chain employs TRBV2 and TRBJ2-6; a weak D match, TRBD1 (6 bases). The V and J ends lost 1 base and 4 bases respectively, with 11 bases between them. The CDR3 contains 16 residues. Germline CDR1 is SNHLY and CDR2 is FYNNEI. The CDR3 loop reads CASSEGSGDGANVLTF. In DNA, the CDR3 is TGTGCCAGCAGTGAAGGGTCAGGGGACGGGGCCAACGTCCTGACTTTC.

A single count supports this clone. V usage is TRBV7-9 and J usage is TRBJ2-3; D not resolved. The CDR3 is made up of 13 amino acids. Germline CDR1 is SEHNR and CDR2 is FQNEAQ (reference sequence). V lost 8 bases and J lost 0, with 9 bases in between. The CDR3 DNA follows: TGTGCCAGCCGGCGCGGAAGCACAGATACGCAGTATTTT. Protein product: CASRRGSTDTQYF.

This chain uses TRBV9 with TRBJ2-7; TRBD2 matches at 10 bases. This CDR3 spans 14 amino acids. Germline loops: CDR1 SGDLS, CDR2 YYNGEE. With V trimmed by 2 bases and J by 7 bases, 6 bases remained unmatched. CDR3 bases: TGTGCCAGCAGCGTGAAAGCGGGGGGGCAGGAGCAGTACTTC. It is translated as CASSVKAGGQEQYF.

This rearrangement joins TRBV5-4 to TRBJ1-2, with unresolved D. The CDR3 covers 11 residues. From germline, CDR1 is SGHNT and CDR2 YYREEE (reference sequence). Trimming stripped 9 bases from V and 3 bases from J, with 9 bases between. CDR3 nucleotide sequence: TGTGCCACCGGCGCGGACTATGGCTACACCTTC. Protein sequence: CATGADYGYTF. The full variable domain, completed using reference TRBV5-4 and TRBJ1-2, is ETGVTQSPTHLIKTRGQQVTLRCSSQSGHNTVSWYQQALGQGPQFIFQYYREEENGRGNFPPRFSGLQFPNYSSELNVNALELDDSALYLCATGADYGYTFGSGTRLTVV.

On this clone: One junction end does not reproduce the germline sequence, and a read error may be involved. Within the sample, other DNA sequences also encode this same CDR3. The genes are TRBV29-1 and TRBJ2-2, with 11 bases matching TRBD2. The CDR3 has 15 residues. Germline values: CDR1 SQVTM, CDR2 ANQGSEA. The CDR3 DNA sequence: TGCAGCGGCCGCACTAGCGGGAGCAACACCGGGGAGCTATTTTTT. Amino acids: CSGRTSGSNTGELFF.